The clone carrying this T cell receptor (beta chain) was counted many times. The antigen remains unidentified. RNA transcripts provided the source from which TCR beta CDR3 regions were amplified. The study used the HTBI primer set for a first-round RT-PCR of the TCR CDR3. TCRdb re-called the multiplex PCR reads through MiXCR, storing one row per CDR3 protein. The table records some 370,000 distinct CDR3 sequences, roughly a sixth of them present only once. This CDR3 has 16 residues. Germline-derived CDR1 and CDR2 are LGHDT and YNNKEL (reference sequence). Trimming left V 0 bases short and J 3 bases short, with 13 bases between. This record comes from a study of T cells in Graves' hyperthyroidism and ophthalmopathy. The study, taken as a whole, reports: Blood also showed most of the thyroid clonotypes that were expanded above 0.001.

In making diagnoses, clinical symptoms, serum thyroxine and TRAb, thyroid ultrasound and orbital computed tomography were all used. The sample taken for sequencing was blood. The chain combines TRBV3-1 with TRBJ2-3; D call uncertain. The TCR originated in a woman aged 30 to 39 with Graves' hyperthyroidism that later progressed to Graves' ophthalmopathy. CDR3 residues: CASSQEGFVGTDTQYF. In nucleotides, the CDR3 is TGTGCCAGCAGCCAAGAGGGGTTTGTTGGGACAGATACGCAGTATTTT.